These 2 T cell receptor beta chains were all obtained from the same sample, sequenced in a study of blood T cell repertoires in COVID-19. Repertoires were generated with immunoSEQ multiplex PCR, while TCRdb's copy carries only in-frame clones and drops some. The sample yields more than 65,000 clones, around 80% seen once. What was sequenced was peripheral blood. The receptors originated from a man aged 60-69 years with active or convalescent COVID-19.

This clone was found a few times. This chain joins TRBV7-9 and TRBJ2-7, with TRBD1 matching 10 bases. CDR1 is SEHNR, CDR2 FQNEAQ, per germline (reference sequence). The trim removed 4 bases at V and 2 bases at J, leaving 5 bases unmatched. The length of the CDR3 is 15 residues. The CDR3 DNA is TGTGCCAGCAGCTCACCGGGACAGGGGACCTACGAGCAGTACTTC. Its translation is CASSSPGQGTYEQYF. The full variable domain, with the rest looked up from reference TRBV7-9 and TRBJ2-7, is DTGVSQNPRHKITKRGQNVTFRCDPISEHNRLYWYRQTLGQGPEFLTYFQNEAQLEKSRLLSDRFSAERPKGSFSTLEIQRTEQGDSAMYLCASSSPGQGTYEQYFGPGTRLTVT.

This rearrangement joins TRBV6-2 or TRBV6-3 to TRBJ2-4; D is unresolved. Trimming stripped 4 bases from V and 5 bases from J, with 21 bases between. The CDR3 length is 17 residues. Germline loops: CDR1 MNHEY, CDR2 SVGEGT. CDR3 in amino acids: CASSSEVQQYEQNIQYF. The CDR3 DNA follows: TGTGCCAGCAGTTCAGAGGTTCAGCAGTACGAACAAAACATTCAGTACTTC.